This TCR beta chain was sequenced during a study of blood T cell repertoires in COVID-19 (dated by TCRdb to the early 2020s). With respect to the entire study: Collaborator samples came from the United States, Italy and Spain and covered acute and convalescent phases of COVID-19. The material from the prospective study consisted of cDNA or gDNA derived from T cells, B-cell-depleted T cells, or PBMCs. Subjects who had been exposed to COVID-19, were actively infected with it, or had recovered from it provided the deeply sampled blood TCRbeta repertoires that made up the dataset. The repertoires were released in a freely available public database meant as a resource for research on the immune response to SARS-CoV-2. The samples were drawn from the first 160 participants of the ongoing ImmuneRACE study and from 1,254 subjects provided by 6 global collaborators. Sample metadata almost always included a de-identified subject ID, COVID-19 status, age in years and sex. Where HLA class I and class II types were available, the types were taken from metadata supplied by the sample provider, not from assay-based typing. The study at large found these results: How much clinical and demographic metadata was included differed by source and by participant, and the metadata was provided uncurated.

Turning to this clone: Its antigen specificity is not known. One end of the junction fails to match germline, which may point to a read error.

The immunoSEQ Assay, a bias-controlled multiplex PCR, was used to amplify TCRbeta CDR3 regions from genomic DNA. As for how the authors treated the data: The number of nucleated cells in each sample was estimated by amplification of reference gene primers within the assay. To quantify the absolute abundance of each unique TCRbeta CDR3 rearrangement, sequence reads were collapsed and filtered. Productive Simpson clonality was computed per sample as the square root of Simpson's diversity index over productive rearrangements. This is the immuneACCESS table as TCRdb keeps it, with only in-frame sequences that have V and J called. A part of the clones is gone; compared with another copy, unresolved V genes explain less than half, and the rest is unexplained. D and trimming were read from the DNA, whereas the V and J calls and clone size are those reported in that table. Within this sample are some 200,000 clones, with approximately 84% of them counted one time only. Clones ranked in the top ten supply around 6.5% of the sample.

The CDR3, cysteine through phenylalanine, is 14 amino acids long. CDR3 DNA only is kept here, 42 bases in frame from base 1. CDR1 and CDR2 were assigned from the germline V gene as SNHLY and FYNNEI. Collaborating institutions collected whole blood in K2EDTA tubes following their own protocols. For TCRbeta analysis, collaborators shipped samples in one of three forms: frozen whole blood, isolated PBMCs, or DNA extracted from either of those sample types. The rearranged chain carries TRBV2 and TRBJ1-5; no D gene call is confident. This clonotype was sampled from a man older than 75 with acute or convalescent COVID-19. Material for sequencing was peripheral blood. The CDR3: CASREGGVVQPQHF. The nucleotide sequence is TGTGCCAGCAGAGAAGGAGGAGTAGTTCAGCCCCAGCATTTT.